The clone carrying this T cell receptor beta chain was detected only a few times. Its antigen remains unknown. The sample originates from a study of regulatory T cells in long-lasting Graves disease. Study findings and constraints: It was in persistent disease that TRBV28, TRBJ1-2 and TRBJ2-5 were favored. Persistent Graves' disease cases displayed lower TCR diversity than newly diagnosed ones.

Arm-PCR of CDR3 regions and iRepertoire HTBI primers were the basis on which TCR beta libraries were built. TCRdb reprocessed the multiplex PCR reads with MiXCR, giving one entry per CDR3 protein. The sample holds 600,000 to 650,000 distinct CDR3 sequences, under 20% seen once. As to time point: newly diagnosed GD, antithyroid drugs for less than 3 months. RNA isolated from PBMCs was used to make the TCR library. Trimming cost V 5 bases and J 5 bases; bases outside gene matches: 11. The germline gives CDR1 LNHDA, CDR2 SQIVND (reference sequence). The CDR3 runs 16 residues. The data were also submitted as part of a second study, on T cells in Graves' hyperthyroidism and ophthalmopathy. This second study says: Blood also contained most expanded thyroid clonotypes above 0.001.

This sequence joins TRBV19 and TRBJ1-5; 8 nucleotides align to TRBD1. Sequenced here: peripheral blood mononuclear cells (PBMCs), sampled at new diagnosis, from a patient treated with antithyroid drugs. The source is a woman aged 30 to 39 with Graves disease. CDR3 amino acids: CASSQGDRGIHQPQHF. CDR3 in DNA: TGTGCCAGTAGTCAAGGAGACAGGGGTATTCATCAGCCCCAGCATTTT.